The clone carrying this T cell receptor beta chain was seen more than once but under ten times. The target antigen is unknown. The CDR3 consists of 15 residues. V lost 3 bases and J lost 5; bases outside the gene matches: 9. CDR1 is DFQATT and CDR2 is SNEGSKA in the germline V gene (reference sequence). It was with unique molecular identifiers that the TCRbeta library was prepared. TCRdb itself ran the PCR reads through MiXCR, one entry per CDR3 protein. The sample records about 510,000 distinct CDR3 sequences, about an eighth being singletons. The sample originates from a study of T-cell reconstitution after alpha-beta-depleted transplantation in children. Broader study findings: Once a year had passed after transplant, T-cell counts and diversity came mostly from newly produced T cells. As was reported, about two months after transplant, alpha-beta T cells came from several hundred expanded graft clones.

The chain uses TRBV20-1 and TRBJ2-2, with 7 bases lining up with TRBD2. The clonotype comes from a female patient aged 2 to 10 who had a stem cell transplant for aplastic anemia, so the T cells may come from the graft donor. Material: PBMCs, mostly from graft donor cells, obtained 180 days after TCRalphabeta/CD19-depleted stem cell transplant. The DNA for the CDR3 is TGCAGTGCTAGCGGGAGGTTTCCGAGAACCGGGGAGCTGTTTTTT. It is translated as CSASGRFPRTGELFF.